This paragraph reports one T cell receptor beta chain. V was cut by 10 bases and J by 0 bases, with 13 bases left in between. Germline loops: CDR1 LNHDA, CDR2 SQIVND (reference sequence). The CDR3 runs 14 residues. Measured with immunoSEQ multiplex PCR; TCRdb has only the in-frame clones, and not every one. The data contain about 54,000 clones, over 70% of them singletons. The data were obtained in a study of blood T cell repertoires in COVID-19. About the research overall: Donors in the United States, Italy and Spain gave samples during acute or convalescent COVID-19. PBMCs, B-cell-depleted T cells, or T cells provided the cDNA or gDNA that made up the material.

This receptor was obtained from a human donor in a cohort sampled during active COVID-19. The sample consisted of peripheral blood. V usage is TRBV19 and J usage is TRBJ2-1, with D possibly TRBD2 on 6 matching bases. The CDR3 coding sequence is TGTGCCACCCGCGAGGGAGGCTCCTACAATGAGCAGTTCTTC. Translated: CATREGGSYNEQFF.